A single sample gave rise to the 29 T cell receptor beta chains below, sequenced in a study of OX40 agonist ivuxolimab in advanced cancers. The table came from immunoSEQ multiplex PCR; TCRdb's copy has only in-frame clones and leaves some out. The repertoire holds 44,000 or so clones, with just over 90% as singletons. The sequences come from CD4+ or CD8+ T cells sorted from blood, collected in a trial of the OX40 agonist ivuxolimab. These receptors all come from an adult with an advanced solid tumor such as melanoma, head and neck, liver or kidney cancer.

V and J are TRBV6-5 and TRBJ2-2; 7 nucleotides agree with TRBD2. Germline V gene data show CDR1 as MNHEY and CDR2 as SVGAGI. The CDR3 sequence is 16 residues long. V lost 2 bases to trimming and J lost 7 bases; unmatched junction nucleotides: 10. In DNA form, the CDR3 reads TGTGCCAGCAGTTACGGGACTACCGCCATCGTCGGGGAGCTGTTTTTT. It translates to CASSYGTTAIVGELFF.

This chain connects TRBV7-8 to TRBJ2-7, with D possibly matching TRBD1 (6 bases). The CDR3 extends over 14 amino acids. The germline CDR1 and CDR2 sequences are SGHVS and FQNEAQ. Trimming removed 1 base at V and 2 bases at J, with 9 bases between. The CDR3 is CASSLVGTTYEQYF. The CDR3 DNA is TGTGCCAGCAGCTTAGTGGGGACAACCTACGAGCAGTACTTC.

Regarding this clone: Mismatch with germline at one junction end may stem from a read error. This chain joins TRBV29-1 and TRBJ2-5, with TRBD1 matching over 7 bases. CDR1 SQVTM and CDR2 ANQGSEA come from the germline V gene. This CDR3 spans 14 amino acids. In nucleotides, the CDR3 is TGCAGCGCTGAAAAGGGGGCCCAGGGAGAGACCCAGTACTTC. Amino acid sequence: CSAEKGAQGETQYF.

This clone is deemed medium-sized (0.01 to 0.1%). The chain joins TRBV5-5 to TRBJ2-7; tentative D call: TRBD2 (6 bases). CDR1 SGHKS and CDR2 YYEKEE come from the germline V gene (reference sequence). V lost 0 bases and J 1 base, leaving 8 bases between the germline ends. The CDR3 is 14 amino acids. In nucleotides, the CDR3 is TGTGCCAGCAGCTTGGATGGGGGGTCCTACGAGCAGTACTTC. It is translated as CASSLDGGSYEQYF. The variable domain in full, with the rest retrieved from reference TRBV5-5 and TRBJ2-7, is DAGVTQSPTHLIKTRGQQVTLRCSPISGHKSVSWYQQVLGQGPQFIFQYYEKEERGRGNFPDRFSARQFPNYSSELNVNALLLGDSALYLCASSLDGGSYEQYFGPGTRLTVT.

The chain joins TRBV15 to TRBJ2-7; 12 bases agree with TRBD1. The V segment lost 5 bases and the J segment 4 bases; nucleotides outside the gene matches: 12. CDR3 length: 17 amino acids. Per the germline V gene, CDR1 is LNHNV and CDR2 is YYDKDF (reference sequence). As DNA, the CDR3 is TGTGCCACCAGCCCAAAGCTCCCGGGACAGGGGGCATACGAGCAGTACTTC. Encoded protein: CATSPKLPGQGAYEQYF.

The chain combines TRBV27 with TRBJ2-2, with D unclear. Trimming stripped 5 bases from V and 6 bases from J, with 10 bases between. The germline V gene encodes CDR1 MNHEY and CDR2 SMNVEV (reference sequence). The CDR3 extends over 13 amino acids. As DNA, the CDR3 is TGTGCCAGCAGTCCCGGTGGGGCCGGGGAGCTGTTTTTT. This sequence encodes CASSPGGAGELFF.

Only one count was recorded for this clone. CDR3 region: CAWTLRDWTYEQYF. In nucleotides, the CDR3 is TGTGCCTGGACCCTCCGGGACTGGACCTACGAGCAGTACTTC. The rearrangement uses TRBV30 and TRBJ2-7; possibly TRBD2 for D (6 bases). The CDR3 totals 14 residues. CDR1 is GTSNPN and CDR2 is SVGIG in the germline V gene (reference sequence). Trimming shortened V by 4 bases and J by 2 bases, and 15 bases separated the two germline ends.

This clone was found once. The genes are TRBV6-6 and TRBJ2-5, with 8 bases fitting TRBD1. The germline V gene encodes CDR1 MNHNY and CDR2 SVGAGI (reference sequence). J gave up 3 bases and V 4 bases, and 4 bases lay outside the gene matches. This CDR3 region has 14 residues. The CDR3 DNA is TGTGCCAGCAGTTGGGGACAGGCGAAAGAGACCCAGTACTTC. It specifies CASSWGQAKETQYF.

The genes are TRBV5-4 and TRBJ2-3, with no clear D. Looked up from germline, CDR1 is SGHNT and CDR2 is YYREEE (reference sequence). Trimming took off 0 bases at V and 10 bases at J, with 15 bases between the two ends. The CDR3 runs to 14 residues. The CDR3 DNA sequence: TGTGCCAGCAGCTTGGGTTATGACTTGGTTTCGCAGTATTTT. It yields the protein CASSLGYDLVSQYF.

This clone showed up just once. The V and J genes are TRBV4-2 and TRBJ1-2; 7 bases match TRBD1. With 2 bases clipped from V and 1 base from J, the junction kept 10 bases outside the gene matches. CDR3 length: 17 amino acids. From germline, CDR1 is LGHNA and CDR2 YNFKEQ. The CDR3 nucleotides read TGTGCCAGCAGCCAAACCTCACAGGGGCCCCTTAACTATGGCTACACCTTC. Translated: CASSQTSQGPLNYGYTF.

The chain combines TRBV9 with TRBJ2-3, with TRBD2 matching over 15 bases. Per germline, CDR1 SGDLS and CDR2 YYNGEE. There are 17 residues in the CDR3. J was trimmed by 4 bases and V by 3 bases; bases with no gene match: 6. The CDR3 DNA follows: TGTGCCAGCAGCGGGGGACTAGCGGGAGGAACGGCAGATACGCAGTATTTT. Protein sequence: CASSGGLAGGTADTQYF.

The chain links TRBV27 to TRBJ2-7; possibly TRBD2 for D (6 bases). The CDR3 length is 14 residues. Trimming removed 3 bases from V and 3 bases from J, with 12 bases in between. Germline V gene lookup returns CDR1 MNHEY and CDR2 SMNVEV (reference sequence). CDR3 amino acids: CASSFGGTLYEQYF. DNA for the CDR3: TGTGCCAGCAGTTTTGGTGGGACTCTCTACGAGCAGTACTTC.

V is TRBV28 and J is TRBJ1-5, with TRBD1 as a possible D gene (5 bases). This CDR3 has 13 amino acids. Trimming cost V 7 bases and J 6 bases, with 13 bases left between them. From germline, CDR1 is MDHEN and CDR2 SYDVKM. The CDR3 sequence: CASTLQASQPQHF. For the CDR3, the DNA is TGTGCCAGCACCCTACAGGCCAGTCAGCCCCAGCATTTT. Full variable domain (missing parts from reference TRBV28 and TRBJ1-5): DVKVTQSSRYLVKRTGEKVFLECVQDMDHENMFWYRQDPGLGLRLIYFSYDVKMKEKGDIPEGYSVSREKKERFSLILESASTNQTSMYLCASTLQASQPQHFGDGTRLSIL.

This chain connects TRBV4-1 to TRBJ2-3, with 10 bases aligning to TRBD1. Looked up from germline, CDR1 is MGHRA and CDR2 is YSYEKL. The V and J ends lost 5 bases and 4 bases, in that order; junction bases with no gene match: 9. CDR3 length: 16 residues. CDR3 region: CASSDGDRGDADTQYF. The CDR3 region has the DNA TGCGCCAGCAGCGACGGGGACAGGGGAGACGCAGATACGCAGTATTTT.

The gene calls are TRBV9 and TRBJ2-7; 8 bases line up with TRBD2. This CDR3 is built from 15 residues. The germline CDR1 and CDR2 sequences are SGDLS and YYNGEE. Unmatched junction bases numbered 5, after V lost 0 bases and J lost 3 bases. CDR3 amino acids: CASSVGSAGGYEQYF. The CDR3 DNA reads TGTGCCAGCAGCGTAGGATCCGCGGGGGGCTACGAGCAGTACTTC. Supplemented by reference TRBV9 and TRBJ2-7, the full variable domain reads DSGVTQTPKHLITATGQRVTLRCSPRSGDLSVYWYQQSLDQGLQFLIQYYNGEERAKGNILERFSAQQFPDLHSELNLSSLELGDSALYFCASSVGSAGGYEQYFGPGTRLTVT.

This chain connects TRBV5-1 to TRBJ1-1; a weak D match, TRBD1 (6 bases). From germline, CDR1 is SGHRS and CDR2 YFSETQ. Trimming removed 8 bases at V and 1 base at J, with 12 bases between. This CDR3 spans 13 amino acids. The CDR3 DNA follows: TGCGCCAGTGGGGGCAGAACGAACACTGAAGCTTTCTTT. Protein: CASGGRTNTEAFF.

V is TRBV6-5 and J is TRBJ2-7, with D possibly matching TRBD1 (5 bases). Germline values: CDR1 MNHEY, CDR2 SVGAGI. The CDR3 covers 14 residues. V shed 6 bases and J shed 4 bases, with 16 bases lying between them. CDR3 loop: CASREGVRPYEQYF. DNA of the CDR3: TGTGCCAGCAGGGAAGGGGTGAGGCCTTACGAGCAGTACTTC.

CDR3 protein: CASSLRDRGGIAFF. For the CDR3, the DNA is TGTGCCAGCAGCTTAAGGGACAGGGGGGGAATCGCTTTCTTT. V gene TRBV7-2 combines with J gene TRBJ1-1, with TRBD1 identical over 11 bases. Per the germline V gene, CDR1 is SGHTA and CDR2 is FQGNSA. This CDR3 has 14 amino acids. V lost 2 bases to trimming and J lost 11 bases; unmatched junction nucleotides: 7.

The count of this clone is one. For the CDR3, the DNA is TGTGCCAGCAGCCTCGGGACAGGCAAACGAGGTGAAAAACTGTTTTTT. Translating gives CASSLGTGKRGEKLFF. This rearrangement joins TRBV11-2 to TRBJ1-4; 8 bases agree with TRBD1. CDR1 is SGHAT, CDR2 FQNNGV, per germline. CDR3 length: 16 amino acids. V trimming: 5 bases; J trimming: 7 bases; junction bases outside the gene matches: 12.

This clone was picked up one time. V gene TRBV7-6 combines with J gene TRBJ2-3; TRBD1 matches 10 bases. Germline trimming cut 5 bases from V and 4 bases from J; bases unmatched to any gene: 6. CDR3 length: 15 amino acids. The germline gives CDR1 SGHVS, CDR2 FNYEAQ. The DNA of the CDR3 is TGTGCCAGCAGCCCGACAGGGGGCGTGGCAGATACGCAGTATTTT. Translating it yields CASSPTGGVADTQYF.

This clone was recorded once. V gene TRBV7-9 combines with J gene TRBJ2-4; 8 bases map to TRBD1. Trimming cost V 5 bases and J 1 base; bases outside gene matches: 4. The CDR3 is 15 residues long. The germline CDR1 and CDR2 sequences are SEHNR and FQNEAQ (reference sequence). The DNA for the CDR3 is TGTGCCAGCAGCCAACGACAGGGGGCCAAAAACATTCAGTACTTC. Protein sequence: CASSQRQGAKNIQYF.

The chain has TRBV19 and TRBJ1-5; D remains unclear. Germline CDR1 and CDR2: LNHDA and SQIVND (reference sequence). There are 15 residues in the CDR3. The V end lost 2 bases, the J end lost 0 bases, and 8 bases lay between the germline ends. The CDR3 sequence is CASSITEYSNQPQHF. CDR3 bases: TGTGCCAGTAGTATAACAGAATATAGCAATCAGCCCCAGCATTTT.

This clone was observed once. The V and J genes are TRBV13 and TRBJ2-7; TRBD2 agrees at 7 bases. Germline lookup yields CDR1 PRHDT and CDR2 FYEKMQ (reference sequence). This CDR3 comprises 14 residues. V gave up 4 bases and J gave up 2 bases; unmatched junction bases: 5. CDR3 nucleotide sequence: TGTGCCAGCAGCTCCGGGGGAGGGCCCTACGAGCAGTACTTC. It yields the protein CASSSGGGPYEQYF.

V is TRBV28 and J is TRBJ2-2, with D unresolved. The CDR3 totals 13 residues. V lost 1 base to trimming and J lost 4 bases, with 4 bases between them. Looked up from germline, CDR1 is MDHEN and CDR2 is SYDVKM. CDR3 nucleotides: TGTGCCAGCAGTTTATATAGCACCGGGGAGCTGTTTTTT. Its protein product is CASSLYSTGELFF.

The genes are TRBV5-4 and TRBJ2-7; the D gene is possibly TRBD1 (7 bases). CDR3 length equals 13 residues. The germline V gene encodes CDR1 SGHNT and CDR2 YYREEE (reference sequence). The V gene lost 4 bases and the J gene lost 5 bases, with 13 bases spanning the gap. The CDR3 DNA reads TGTGCCAGCAGCCTGACAGGGAGGAACGAGCAGTACTTC. This gives the protein CASSLTGRNEQYF.

The J gene is TRBJ2-7, the V gene TRBV6-1; the D call may be TRBD1 or TRBD2 (5 bases each). Per the germline V gene, CDR1 is MNHNS and CDR2 is SASEGT. Trimming shortened V by 6 bases and J by 2 bases, and 17 bases separated the two germline ends. CDR3 length: 15 amino acids. The CDR3 bases are TGTGCCAGCAGCCTCCCCCGGGGCTTTCCCTACGAGCAGTACTTC. The encoded protein is CASSLPRGFPYEQYF.

V and J are TRBV2 and TRBJ2-7; the D is unclear. Germline V gives CDR1 SNHLY, CDR2 FYNNEI. V was cut by 6 bases and J by 0 bases, with 9 bases left in between. The CDR3 spans 13 residues. In DNA, the CDR3 is TGTGCCAGCAGGGATTCAATCTCCTACGAGCAGTACTTC. It translates to CASRDSISYEQYF.

V gene TRBV23-1 combines with J gene TRBJ1-5; possible D gene TRBD1, 5 bases. TRBV23-1 is given ORF status, its function remaining uncertain. This CDR3 has 16 residues. The germline V and J ends were trimmed by 0 bases and 0 bases, with 9 bases remaining between them. The CDR3 bases are TGCGCCAGCAGTCAATCAGCAGGGTATAGCAATCAGCCCCAGCATTTT. Translated: CASSQSAGYSNQPQHF.

This rearrangement joins TRBV5-8 to TRBJ1-4, with a weak D call TRBD1 (5 bases). In germline, CDR1 is SGHTS, CDR2 YDEGEE. This CDR3 contains 16 residues. V was shortened by 2 bases and J by 8 bases, with 19 bases between the two germline ends. CDR3 loop: CASSLNDQGPREKLFF. CDR3 in DNA: TGTGCCAGCAGCTTAAACGATCAGGGCCCTCGGGAAAAACTGTTTTTT.